This TCR beta chain was sequenced in a study of cytomegalovirus exposure and HLA in healthy donors. Findings and caveats of the study: Fewer N-insertions (relative to the approximately 700-donor mean) were reportedly seen in an Asian-associated ancestry cluster in a later analysis. The study flagged around 160 TCR beta chains as cytomegalovirus-associated. Reportedly, diagnosis of cytomegalovirus status by the classifier showed high specificity and sensitivity. Sequences of the TCR beta chain were said to predict the HLA-A and HLA-B alleles of most subjects accurately.

Germline-derived CDR1 and CDR2 are MNHEY and SVGAGI. Between the trimmed V and J ends, which lost 2 bases and 2 bases, there was a span of 9 bases. The CDR3 runs 14 residues. This clone was detected a few times. Antigen unknown. Vbeta (60) and Jbeta (13) primers were used in the PCR. The protocol was immunoSEQ multiplex PCR, while the TCRdb copy is restricted to in-frame clones and leaves out a portion. Among more than 100,000 clones listed, 85% to 90% were seen once. The chain has TRBV6-5 and TRBJ2-5, with D perhaps matching TRBD1 (5 bases). The receptor's source is a woman in her 30s in good health and CMV-seronegative. The sample taken for sequencing was PBMCs. CDR3: CASSYGAEQETQYF. The CDR3 region has the DNA TGTGCCAGCAGTTACGGGGCAGAGCAAGAGACCCAGTACTTC.